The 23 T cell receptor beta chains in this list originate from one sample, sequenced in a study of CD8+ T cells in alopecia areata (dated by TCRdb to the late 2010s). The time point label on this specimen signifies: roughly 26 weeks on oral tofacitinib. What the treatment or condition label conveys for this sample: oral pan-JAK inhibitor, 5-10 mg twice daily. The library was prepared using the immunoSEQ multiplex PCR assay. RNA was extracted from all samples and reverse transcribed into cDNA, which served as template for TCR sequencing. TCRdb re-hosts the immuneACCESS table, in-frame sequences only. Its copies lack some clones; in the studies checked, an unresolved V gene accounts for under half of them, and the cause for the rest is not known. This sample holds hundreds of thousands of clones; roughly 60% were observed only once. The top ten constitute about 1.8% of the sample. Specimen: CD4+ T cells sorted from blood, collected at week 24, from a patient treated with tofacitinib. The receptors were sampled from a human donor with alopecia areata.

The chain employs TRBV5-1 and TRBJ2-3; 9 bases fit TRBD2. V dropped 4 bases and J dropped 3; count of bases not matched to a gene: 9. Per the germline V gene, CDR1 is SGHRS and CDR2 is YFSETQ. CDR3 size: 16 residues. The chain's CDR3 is CASSLAGGAPTDTQYF. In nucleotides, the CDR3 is TGCGCCAGCAGCCTGGCGGGGGGGGCGCCGACAGATACGCAGTATTTT.

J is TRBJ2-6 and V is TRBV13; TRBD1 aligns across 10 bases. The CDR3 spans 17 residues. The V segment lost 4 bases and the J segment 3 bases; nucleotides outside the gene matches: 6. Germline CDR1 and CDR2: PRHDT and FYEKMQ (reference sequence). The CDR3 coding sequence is TGTGCCAGCAGCTGGGGACAGGGGTTAATTGGGGCCAACGTCCTGACTTTC. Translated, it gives CASSWGQGLIGANVLTF.

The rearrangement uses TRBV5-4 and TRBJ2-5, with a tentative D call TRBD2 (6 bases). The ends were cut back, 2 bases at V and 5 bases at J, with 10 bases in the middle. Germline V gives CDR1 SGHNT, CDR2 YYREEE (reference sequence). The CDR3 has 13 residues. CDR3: CASSFSGSETQYF. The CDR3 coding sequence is TGTGCCAGCAGCTTCAGCGGGTCTGAGACCCAGTACTTC.

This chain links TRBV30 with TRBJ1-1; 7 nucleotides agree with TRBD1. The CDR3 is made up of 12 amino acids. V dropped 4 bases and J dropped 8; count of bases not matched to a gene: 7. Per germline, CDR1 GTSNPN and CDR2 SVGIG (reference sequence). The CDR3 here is CAWNTGEKEAFF. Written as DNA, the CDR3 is TGTGCCTGGAACACAGGGGAGAAGGAAGCTTTCTTT.

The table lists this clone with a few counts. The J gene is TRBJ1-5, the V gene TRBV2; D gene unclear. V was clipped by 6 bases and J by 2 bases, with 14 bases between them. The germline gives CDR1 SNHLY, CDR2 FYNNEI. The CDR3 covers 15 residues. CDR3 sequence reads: CASSATRAGNQPQHF. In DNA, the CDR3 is TGTGCCAGCAGCGCTACTAGGGCGGGCAATCAGCCCCAGCATTTT.

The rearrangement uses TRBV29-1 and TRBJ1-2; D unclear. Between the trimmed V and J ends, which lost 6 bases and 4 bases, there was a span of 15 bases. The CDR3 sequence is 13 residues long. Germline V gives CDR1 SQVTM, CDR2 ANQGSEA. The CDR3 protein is CSVDKDATYGYTF. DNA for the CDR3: TGCAGCGTGGATAAGGATGCCACCTATGGCTACACCTTC.

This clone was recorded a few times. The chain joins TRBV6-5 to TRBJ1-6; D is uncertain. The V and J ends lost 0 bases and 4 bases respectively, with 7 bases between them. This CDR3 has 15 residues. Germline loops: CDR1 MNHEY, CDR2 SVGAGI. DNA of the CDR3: TGTGCCAGCAGTTACTCGTCACAGTATAATTCACCCCTCCACTTT. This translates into CASSYSSQYNSPLHF.

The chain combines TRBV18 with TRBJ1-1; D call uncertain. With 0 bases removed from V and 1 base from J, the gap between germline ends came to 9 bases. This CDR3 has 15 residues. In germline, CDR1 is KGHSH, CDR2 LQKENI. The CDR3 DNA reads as TGTGCCAGCTCACCACCGAATGCACAGAACACTGAAGCTTTCTTT. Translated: CASSPPNAQNTEAFF.

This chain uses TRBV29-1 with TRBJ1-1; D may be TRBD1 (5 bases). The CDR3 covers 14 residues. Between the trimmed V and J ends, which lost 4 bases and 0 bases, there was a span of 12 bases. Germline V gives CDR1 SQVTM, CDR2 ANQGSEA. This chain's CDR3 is CSVALTAMNTEAFF. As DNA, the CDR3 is TGCAGCGTTGCCTTGACAGCTATGAACACTGAAGCTTTCTTT.

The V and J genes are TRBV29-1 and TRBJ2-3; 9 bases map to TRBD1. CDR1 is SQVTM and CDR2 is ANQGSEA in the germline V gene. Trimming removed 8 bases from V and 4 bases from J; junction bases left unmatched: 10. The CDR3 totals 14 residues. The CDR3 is CSTSGQGLPDTQYF. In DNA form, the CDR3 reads TGCAGCACCTCAGGACAGGGGTTGCCAGATACGCAGTATTTT.

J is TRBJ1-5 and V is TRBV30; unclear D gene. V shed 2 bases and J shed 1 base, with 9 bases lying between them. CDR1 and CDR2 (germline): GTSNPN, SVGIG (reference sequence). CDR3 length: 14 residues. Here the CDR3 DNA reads TGTGCCTGGAGTTCACCTTACAGCAATCAGCCCCAGCATTTT. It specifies CAWSSPYSNQPQHF.

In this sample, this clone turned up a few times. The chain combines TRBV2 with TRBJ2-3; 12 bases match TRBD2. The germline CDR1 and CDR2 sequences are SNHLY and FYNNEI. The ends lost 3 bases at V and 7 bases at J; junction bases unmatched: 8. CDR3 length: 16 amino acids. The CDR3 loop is CASSETTSGGRNTQYF. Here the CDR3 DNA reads TGTGCCAGCAGTGAGACGACTAGCGGGGGTCGAAATACGCAGTATTTT.

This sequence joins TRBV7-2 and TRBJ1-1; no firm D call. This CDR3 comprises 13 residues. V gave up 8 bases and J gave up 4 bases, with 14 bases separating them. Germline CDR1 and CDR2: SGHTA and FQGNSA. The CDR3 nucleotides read TGTGCCAGCCTCCTCAAGGGTATCACTGAAGCTTTCTTT. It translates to CASLLKGITEAFF.

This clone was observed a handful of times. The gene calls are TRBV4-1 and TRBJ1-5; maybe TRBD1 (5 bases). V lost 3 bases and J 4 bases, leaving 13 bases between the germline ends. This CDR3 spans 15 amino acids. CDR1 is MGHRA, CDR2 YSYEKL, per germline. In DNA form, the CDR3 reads TGCGCCAGCAGCCATACCGGGACCGAAAATCAGCCCCAGCATTTT. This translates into CASSHTGTENQPQHF.

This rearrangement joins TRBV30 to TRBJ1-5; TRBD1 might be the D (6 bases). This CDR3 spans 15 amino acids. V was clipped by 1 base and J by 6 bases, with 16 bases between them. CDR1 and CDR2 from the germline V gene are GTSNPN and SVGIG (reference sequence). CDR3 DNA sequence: TGTGCCTGGAGTGCCGTCCAGGGGATGCGTCAGCCCCAGCATTTT. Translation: CAWSAVQGMRQPQHF. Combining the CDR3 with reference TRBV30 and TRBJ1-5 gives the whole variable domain SQTIHQWPATLVQPVGSPLSLECTVEGTSNPNLYWYRQAAGRGLQLLFYSVGIGQISSEVPQNLSASRPQDRQFILSSKKLLLSDSGFYLCAWSAVQGMRQPQHFGDGTRLSIL.

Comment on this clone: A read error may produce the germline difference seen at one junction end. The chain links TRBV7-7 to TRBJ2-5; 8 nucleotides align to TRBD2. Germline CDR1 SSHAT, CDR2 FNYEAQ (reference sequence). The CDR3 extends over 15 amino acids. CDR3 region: CASTPGGGPGETQYF. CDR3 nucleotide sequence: TGTGCTAGCACCCCGGGCGGGGGGCCGGGGGAGACCCAGTACTTC.

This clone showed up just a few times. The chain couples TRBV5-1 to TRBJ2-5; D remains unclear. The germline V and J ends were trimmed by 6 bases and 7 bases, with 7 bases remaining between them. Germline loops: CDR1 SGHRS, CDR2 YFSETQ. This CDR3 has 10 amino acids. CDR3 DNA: TGCGCCAGCAAAGGAGTGACCCAGTACTTC. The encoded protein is CASKGVTQYF.

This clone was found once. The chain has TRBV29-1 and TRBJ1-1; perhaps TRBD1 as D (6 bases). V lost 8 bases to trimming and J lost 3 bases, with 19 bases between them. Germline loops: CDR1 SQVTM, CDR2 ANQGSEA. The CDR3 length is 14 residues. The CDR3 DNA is TGCAGCCCTTTAGTTCAGGGGAGGCACACTGAAGCTTTCTTT. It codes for CSPLVQGRHTEAFF.

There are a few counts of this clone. The CDR3 protein is CASMGRPEAFF. The CDR3 nucleotides read TGTGCCAGCATGGGCAGACCAGAAGCTTTCTTT. This chain joins TRBV28 and TRBJ1-1; no clear D. The CDR3 runs 11 residues. CDR1 MDHEN and CDR2 SYDVKM come from the germline V gene. V lost 7 bases and J 8 bases, leaving 11 bases between the germline ends. Combining the CDR3 with reference TRBV28 and TRBJ1-1 gives the whole variable domain DVKVTQSSRYLVKRTGEKVFLECVQDMDHENMFWYRQDPGLGLRLIYFSYDVKMKEKGDIPEGYSVSREKKERFSLILESASTNQTSMYLCASMGRPEAFFGQGTRLTVV.

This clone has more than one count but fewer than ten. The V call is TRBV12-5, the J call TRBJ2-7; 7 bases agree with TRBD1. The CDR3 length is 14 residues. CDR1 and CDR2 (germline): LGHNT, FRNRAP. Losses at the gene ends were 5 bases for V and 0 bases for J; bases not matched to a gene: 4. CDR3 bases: TGTGCTAGTGGTCTGACAGGGAACTCCTACGAGCAGTACTTC. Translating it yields CASGLTGNSYEQYF.

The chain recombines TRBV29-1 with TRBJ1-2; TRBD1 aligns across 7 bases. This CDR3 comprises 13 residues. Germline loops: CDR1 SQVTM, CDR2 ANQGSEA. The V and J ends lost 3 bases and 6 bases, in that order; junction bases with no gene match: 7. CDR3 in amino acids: CSVDRGLRDGYTF. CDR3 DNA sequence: TGCAGCGTTGACAGGGGGTTGAGGGATGGCTACACCTTC.

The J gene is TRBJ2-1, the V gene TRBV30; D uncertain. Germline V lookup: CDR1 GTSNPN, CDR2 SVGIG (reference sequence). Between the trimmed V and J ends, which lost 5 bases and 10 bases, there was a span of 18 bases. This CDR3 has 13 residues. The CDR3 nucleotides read TGTGCCTGGTGCTTTTACGGGCCGACAGAGCAGTTCTTC. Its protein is CAWCFYGPTEQFF.

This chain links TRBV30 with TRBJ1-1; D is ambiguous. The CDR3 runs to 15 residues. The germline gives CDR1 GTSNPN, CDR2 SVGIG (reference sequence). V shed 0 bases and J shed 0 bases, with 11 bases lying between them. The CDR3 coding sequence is TGTGCCTGGAGTGTAGAGGCGCAAATGAACACTGAAGCTTTCTTT. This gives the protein CAWSVEAQMNTEAFF. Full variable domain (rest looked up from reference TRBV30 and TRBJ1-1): SQTIHQWPATLVQPVGSPLSLECTVEGTSNPNLYWYRQAAGRGLQLLFYSVGIGQISSEVPQNLSASRPQDRQFILSSKKLLLSDSGFYLCAWSVEAQMNTEAFFGQGTRLTVV.